These 31 T cell receptor beta chains share one sample of origin, sequenced in a study of cytotoxic CD8 clonotypes in ibrutinib-treated CLL. This table comes from immunoSEQ multiplex PCR, and its TCRdb copy is limited to in-frame clones, with some not included. The repertoire holds about 130,000 clones, with about 85% as singletons. The specimen comprised PBMCs, sampled after 24 months of ibrutinib treatment. Source of these receptors: a human donor with chronic lymphocytic leukemia.

V and J are TRBV19 and TRBJ2-5, with D maybe TRBD2 (7 bases). V dropped 3 bases and J dropped 5 bases, with 16 bases sitting between them. Looked up from germline, CDR1 is LNHDA and CDR2 is SQIVND (reference sequence). The CDR3 loop spans 15 amino acids. CDR3 region: CASSIGGLSQETQYF. In nucleotides, the CDR3 is TGTGCCAGTAGTATCGGGGGGCTTAGTCAGGAGACCCAGTACTTC. Based on the CDR3 plus reference TRBV19 and TRBJ2-5, the full variable domain is DGGITQSPKYLFRKEGQNVTLSCEQNLNHDAMYWYRQDPGQGLRLIYYSQIVNDFQKGDIAEGYSVSREKKESFPLTVTSAQKNPTAFYLCASSIGGLSQETQYFGPGTRLLVL.

V gene TRBV5-6 combines with J gene TRBJ1-1; D might be TRBD1 (6 bases). Germline CDR1 is SGHDT and CDR2 is YYEEEE. The CDR3 spans 14 residues. The V end lost 2 bases, the J end lost 4 bases, and 12 bases lay between the germline ends. The CDR3 loop reads CASSFSGGGTEAFF. DNA of the CDR3: TGTGCCAGCAGCTTTTCTGGGGGCGGCACTGAAGCTTTCTTT.

The chain links TRBV7-2 to TRBJ2-1, with a weak D call TRBD1 (5 bases). V lost 4 bases, J lost 6 bases, and 10 bases lay in between. Germline V gene data show CDR1 as SGHTA and CDR2 as FQGNSA. CDR3 length: 13 residues. The CDR3 bases are TGTGCCAGCAGCTGGGGTAGGGGCAATGAGCAGTTCTTC. It specifies CASSWGRGNEQFF.

The table lists this clone with a count of one. The J gene is TRBJ2-5, the V gene TRBV6-1, with 13 bases matching TRBD2. V lost 2 bases to trimming and J lost 5 bases; unmatched junction nucleotides: 11. Per the germline V gene, CDR1 is MNHNS and CDR2 is SASEGT. The CDR3 sequence is 18 residues long. CDR3 DNA: TGTGCCAGCAGTGAACGATTTACTAGCGGGGGGGCCTGGGAGACCCAGTACTTC. Translating it yields CASSERFTSGGAWETQYF.

This clone was seen only a few times. The CDR3 bases are TGTGCCAGCAGCTTGACAGGGGGCTACACTGAAGCTTTCTTT. Its translation: CASSLTGGYTEAFF. The rearrangement links TRBV5-6 to TRBJ1-1; TRBD1 aligns across 9 bases. V trimming: 1 base; J trimming: 3 bases; junction bases outside the gene matches: 1. Looked up from germline, CDR1 is SGHDT and CDR2 is YYEEEE. The CDR3 length is 14 residues.

J is TRBJ2-3 and V is TRBV30; 9 bases match TRBD2. The CDR3 contains 15 residues. After removal of 2 bases from V and 7 bases from J, the junction contained 10 bases not matched to a gene. The germline CDR1 and CDR2 sequences are GTSNPN and SVGIG (reference sequence). CDR3 residues: CAWSRAGGNGNTQYF. The CDR3 DNA follows: TGTGCCTGGAGTCGGGCGGGGGGGAATGGAAATACGCAGTATTTT.

The CDR3 loop is CASSYSEATGELFF. Here the CDR3 DNA reads TGTGCCAGCAGTTACAGTGAGGCCACCGGGGAGCTGTTTTTT. The chain has TRBV6-6 and TRBJ2-2; D ambiguous. Germline assignment: CDR1 MNHNY and CDR2 SVGAGI (reference sequence). The germline V and J ends were trimmed by 2 bases and 4 bases, with 8 bases remaining between them. This CDR3 has 14 amino acids.

The chain employs TRBV6-1 and TRBJ1-5; tentatively, D is TRBD1 (5 bases). The CDR3 is 20 amino acids. Between the trimmed V and J ends, which lost 2 bases and 0 bases, there was a span of 23 bases. The germline gives CDR1 MNHNS, CDR2 SASEGT. Here the CDR3 reads CASSESDSPQGVYSNQPQHF. CDR3 nucleotides: TGTGCCAGCAGTGAATCCGACAGCCCCCAAGGGGTCTATAGCAATCAGCCCCAGCATTTT.

The V and J genes are TRBV7-2 and TRBJ1-1; D may be TRBD1 (5 bases). Trimming stripped 5 bases from V and 3 bases from J, with 19 bases between. The CDR3 has 16 residues. Germline V gives CDR1 SGHTA, CDR2 FQGNSA. CDR3 DNA sequence: TGTGCCAGCAGCGGCGGGACCCGGGGCGGGGACACTGAAGCTTTCTTT. This encodes CASSGGTRGGDTEAFF.

The V and J genes are TRBV5-1 and TRBJ1-1; 8 bases are shared with TRBD1. The CDR3 extends over 15 amino acids. The germline CDR1 and CDR2 sequences are SGHRS and YFSETQ. J lost 1 base, V lost 0 bases, and 2 bases had no gene match. CDR3 loop: CASSLDGQGNTEAFF. The CDR3 DNA reads TGCGCCAGCAGCTTGGACGGACAGGGGAACACTGAAGCTTTCTTT. Full variable domain (missing parts from reference TRBV5-1 and TRBJ1-1): KAGVTQTPRYLIKTRGQQVTLSCSPISGHRSVSWYQQTPGQGLQFLFEYFSETQRNKGNFPGRFSGRQFSNSRSEMNVSTLELGDSALYLCASSLDGQGNTEAFFGQGTRLTVV.

This clone was seen a handful of times. The rearrangement links TRBV19 to TRBJ1-2, with 8 bases that match TRBD1. Unmatched junction bases numbered 10, after V lost 4 bases and J lost 6 bases. The CDR3 runs to 15 residues. Germline CDR1 and CDR2: LNHDA and SQIVND (reference sequence). The CDR3 bases are TGTGCCAGTAGTACAACCCCCGGACAGGGCCATGGCTACACCTTC. Its translation: CASSTTPGQGHGYTF.

As DNA, the CDR3 is TGTGCCAGCAGCTTAACAGGGGTCGGCAATCAGCCCCAGCATTTT. This codes for CASSLTGVGNQPQHF. This rearrangement joins TRBV7-2 to TRBJ1-5, with TRBD1 matching 7 bases. Trimming cost V 2 bases and J 2 bases; bases outside gene matches: 3. There are 15 residues in the CDR3. From germline, CDR1 is SGHTA and CDR2 FQGNSA.

This clone was seen a handful of times. V is TRBV7-2 and J is TRBJ1-1; no clear D. The CDR3 covers 15 residues. Looked up from germline, CDR1 is SGHTA and CDR2 is FQGNSA. Between the trimmed V and J ends, which lost 4 bases and 4 bases, there was a span of 16 bases. DNA for the CDR3: TGTGCCAGCAGCTCACGGGGAGGGTGGTCCACTGAAGCTTTCTTT. This translates into CASSSRGGWSTEAFF.

The V gene is TRBV19, the J gene TRBJ1-1; D remains ambiguous. Trimming removed 6 bases from V and 0 bases from J, with 5 bases in between. Germline CDR1 LNHDA, CDR2 SQIVND (reference sequence). The CDR3 is 12 amino acids. CDR3 loop: CASRNMNTEAFF. CDR3 bases: TGTGCCAGTAGGAACATGAACACTGAAGCTTTCTTT. The variable domain in full, completed from reference TRBV19 and TRBJ1-1, reads DGGITQSPKYLFRKEGQNVTLSCEQNLNHDAMYWYRQDPGQGLRLIYYSQIVNDFQKGDIAEGYSVSREKKESFPLTVTSAQKNPTAFYLCASRNMNTEAFFGQGTRLTVV.

This clone was seen only a few times. The sample contains more than one DNA sequence encoding this CDR3. The CDR3 loop reads CASSFGGNTEAFF. As DNA, the CDR3 is TGTGCCAGCAGCTTCGGGGGGAACACTGAAGCTTTCTTT. The chain is built from TRBV11-2 and TRBJ1-1; weak D call: TRBD1 (5 bases). V lost 3 bases, J lost 1 base, and 6 bases lay in between. The CDR3 totals 13 residues. Per the germline V gene, CDR1 is SGHAT and CDR2 is FQNNGV.

The chain joins TRBV7-3 to TRBJ2-2; D is unclear. This CDR3 has 15 amino acids. With 4 bases removed from V and 3 bases from J, the gap between germline ends came to 12 bases. In germline, CDR1 is SGHTA, CDR2 FQGTGA. CDR3: CASSSGLSDTGELFF. The CDR3 DNA sequence: TGTGCCAGCAGCTCGGGCCTTTCGGACACCGGGGAGCTGTTTTTT.

This clone was seen more than once but under ten times. The chain employs TRBV2 and TRBJ1-5; D is possibly TRBD1 (6 bases). Trimming cost V 10 bases and J 2 bases, with 12 bases left between them. Germline CDR1 SNHLY, CDR2 FYNNEI. The length of the CDR3 is 13 residues. The CDR3 DNA is TGTGCCACGGTGGGGGGCCGCAATCAGCCCCAGCATTTT. It yields the protein CATVGGRNQPQHF.

The chain carries TRBV5-1 and TRBJ1-5, with 7 positions matching TRBD1. This CDR3 comprises 15 residues. Germline CDR1 is SGHRS and CDR2 is YFSETQ. Trimming took 0 bases from V and 5 from J; bases not matched to a gene: 5. CDR3 sequence (DNA): TGCGCCAGCAGCTTGGCCGGACAGGATTATCAGCCCCAGCATTTT. This gives the protein CASSLAGQDYQPQHF.

The chain recombines TRBV11-3 with TRBJ2-7; a weak D match, TRBD2 (5 bases). Trimming left V 5 bases short and J 1 base short, with 12 bases between. Germline-derived CDR1 and CDR2 are SGHNT and YENEEA. The CDR3 contains 14 residues. CDR3 loop: CASSPRGRSYEQYF. CDR3 nucleotide sequence: TGTGCCAGCAGCCCCCGGGGTCGTTCCTACGAGCAGTACTTC.

This clone appeared once. V and J are TRBV10-3 and TRBJ2-1, with 7 bases aligning to TRBD1. This CDR3 has 14 residues. Germline V gene data show CDR1 as ENHRY and CDR2 as SYGVKD. Germline trimming cut 0 bases from V and 4 bases from J; bases unmatched to any gene: 0. The CDR3 bases are TGTGCCATCAGTGAGTCGGGACAGTACAATGAGCAGTTCTTC. It specifies CAISESGQYNEQFF.

The chain is built from TRBV14 and TRBJ1-1; tentative D call: TRBD1 (5 bases). This CDR3 comprises 13 residues. Germline lookup yields CDR1 SGHDN and CDR2 FVKESK. The V end was cut by 4 bases, the J end by 5 bases, with 11 bases between. The CDR3 DNA follows: TGTGCCAGCAGCCGACTTGCAGGGACTGAAGCTTTCTTT. Amino acids: CASSRLAGTEAFF.

The CDR3 sequence is CASSLAQGDRNQPQHF. CDR3 DNA: TGTGCCAGCAGTTTAGCACAGGGGGACAGGAATCAGCCCCAGCATTTT. The V and J genes are TRBV27 and TRBJ1-5; 8 bases match TRBD1. The CDR3 is 16 amino acids. V lost 2 bases to trimming and J lost 4 bases; unmatched junction nucleotides: 7. The germline V gene encodes CDR1 MNHEY and CDR2 SMNVEV (reference sequence).

This clone was detected once. The chain uses TRBV19 and TRBJ1-2; possibly TRBD1 for D (6 bases). This CDR3 is built from 15 residues. Trimming stripped 6 bases from V and 2 bases from J, with 16 bases between. Germline V gene sequence: CDR1 LNHDA, CDR2 SQIVND (reference sequence). CDR3 amino acids: CASRAIGGANYGYTF. The CDR3 bases are TGTGCCAGTAGAGCTATTGGGGGGGCAAACTATGGCTACACCTTC.

The V call is TRBV5-4, the J call TRBJ1-4, with D possibly TRBD1 on 6 matching bases. CDR3 size: 16 residues. Germline CDR1 reads SGHNT; CDR2 reads YYREEE (reference sequence). Trimming removed 3 bases at V and 8 bases at J, with 20 bases between. The DNA of the CDR3 is TGTGCCAGCAGCTCGGAGGGGCCAGGGGCTCGAGAAAAACTGTTTTTT. It yields the protein CASSSEGPGAREKLFF.

The chain links TRBV5-6 to TRBJ2-1, with D unresolved. CDR1 SGHDT and CDR2 YYEEEE come from the germline V gene. This CDR3 has 16 amino acids. V lost 0 bases, J lost 0 bases, and 10 bases lay in between. The CDR3 DNA sequence: TGTGCCAGCAGCTTGGATCGATGGAGCTCCTACAATGAGCAGTTCTTC. Translated, it gives CASSLDRWSSYNEQFF.

The rearrangement joins TRBV7-6 to TRBJ2-2, with TRBD2 identical over 10 bases. V was pared by 2 bases and J by 6 bases, with 6 bases of the junction left unmatched. There are 16 residues in the CDR3. Looked up from germline, CDR1 is SGHVS and CDR2 is FNYEAQ. Here the CDR3 reads CASSLFPSGGAGELFF. CDR3 nucleotide sequence: TGTGCCAGCAGCTTATTTCCTAGCGGGGGTGCCGGGGAGCTGTTTTTT.

The chain carries TRBV7-9 and TRBJ1-3, with D unresolved. Trimming cost V 4 bases and J 4 bases, with 14 bases left between them. The CDR3 spans 15 residues. CDR1 and CDR2 (germline): SEHNR, FQNEAQ (reference sequence). Here the CDR3 reads CASSSSGLWGNTIYF. DNA for the CDR3: TGTGCCAGCAGCTCCTCTGGACTGTGGGGAAACACCATATATTTT.

The chain combines TRBV30 with TRBJ1-4; 8 bases are shared with TRBD1. After removal of 3 bases from V and 8 bases from J, the junction contained 8 bases not matched to a gene. The CDR3 loop spans 14 amino acids. Looked up from germline, CDR1 is GTSNPN and CDR2 is SVGIG (reference sequence). For the CDR3, the DNA is TGTGCCTGGAGCGCAGGACAGGGCCGGGAAAAACTGTTTTTT. It is translated as CAWSAGQGREKLFF.

The chain couples TRBV27 to TRBJ1-2; tentative D call: TRBD1 (6 bases). Germline V gene sequence: CDR1 MNHEY, CDR2 SMNVEV (reference sequence). The CDR3 sequence is 14 residues long. Trimming stripped 7 bases from V and 1 base from J, with 13 bases between. CDR3 sequence (DNA): TGTGCCAGCATGCCTTCAGGGGTTAACTATGGCTACACCTTC. The encoded protein is CASMPSGVNYGYTF.

The V call is TRBV13, the J call TRBJ1-6; 7 nucleotides align to TRBD1. The trim removed 4 bases at V and 5 bases at J, leaving 5 bases unmatched. CDR1 and CDR2 from the germline V gene are PRHDT and FYEKMQ (reference sequence). The CDR3 loop spans 15 amino acids. This chain's CDR3 is CASSSTGTDNSPLHF. CDR3 coding DNA: TGTGCCAGCAGCTCTACCGGGACAGATAATTCACCCCTCCACTTT.

The V call is TRBV7-9, the J call TRBJ1-2, with D unclear. CDR1 and CDR2 (germline): SEHNR, FQNEAQ (reference sequence). V shed 11 bases and J shed 3 bases, with 13 bases lying between them. The CDR3 spans 12 residues. The CDR3 region is CAGSGSDYGYTF. The CDR3 DNA sequence: TGTGCCGGATCCGGGAGCGACTATGGCTACACCTTC.